These T cell receptor beta chains were read from a single sample in a study of blood T cell repertoires in COVID-19. Measured with immunoSEQ multiplex PCR; TCRdb has only the in-frame clones, and not every one. The sample comprises about 43,000 clones, more than 65% of which are singletons, and 20% to 30% rests with the top ten. The sequenced sample was peripheral blood. Source of these receptors: a woman in her sixties or seventies with acute or convalescent COVID-19. Each CDR3 is given with its conserved first and last residue. Fields, in order: J gene, D gene, clone size, V gene, CDR3 protein, CDR3 DNA. The D gene is left open where the match is weak. Size tells how often a clone was seen (once, few, many) or the class of an expanded clone, and some rows leave it out.

j_call: TRBJ2-7
d_call: NA
clone_size: NA
v_call: TRBV7-9
cdr3_aa: CASSLAGGSYEQYF
cdr3_nt: TGTGCCAGCAGCTTAGCGGGGGGATCCTACGAGCAGTACTTC

j_call: TRBJ2-1
d_call: NA
clone_size: NA
v_call: TRBV9
cdr3_aa: CASSVALANEQFF
cdr3_nt: TGTGCCAGCAGCGTAGCTCTAGCCAATGAGCAGTTCTTC

j_call: TRBJ2-2
d_call: NA
clone_size: NA
v_call: TRBV27
cdr3_aa: CASSPGQNTGELFF
cdr3_nt: TGTGCCAGCAGTCCGGGACAGAACACCGGGGAGCTGTTTTTT

j_call: TRBJ2-3
d_call: NA
clone_size: NA
v_call: TRBV5-6
cdr3_aa: CASSLSARASTDTQYF
cdr3_nt: TGTGCCAGCAGCTTGTCAGCCAGGGCTAGCACAGATACGCAGTATTTT

j_call: TRBJ2-1
d_call: TRBD2
clone_size: NA
v_call: TRBV7-6
cdr3_aa: CASSLGGTSIYEQFF
cdr3_nt: TGTGCCAGCAGCTTAGGCGGGACTAGTATCTATGAGCAGTTCTTC

j_call: TRBJ2-1
d_call: NA
clone_size: medium-sized
v_call: TRBV11-3
cdr3_aa: CASSLGPGESNEQFF
cdr3_nt: TGTGCCAGCAGCTTAGGCCCAGGGGAGAGCAATGAGCAGTTCTTC

j_call: TRBJ1-1
d_call: NA
clone_size: few
v_call: TRBV30
cdr3_aa: CAWSPTRGGLWTEAFF
cdr3_nt: TGTGCCTGGAGTCCTACTAGGGGGGGATTGTGGACTGAAGCTTTCTTT

j_call: TRBJ1-2
d_call: NA
clone_size: NA
v_call: TRBV6-6
cdr3_aa: CASTGREDYGYTF
cdr3_nt: TGTGCCAGCACGGGCAGGGAGGACTATGGCTACACCTTC

j_call: TRBJ2-2
d_call: NA
clone_size: NA
v_call: TRBV18
cdr3_aa: CASSPLGPGENTGELFF
cdr3_nt: TGTGCCAGCTCACCACTGGGCCCAGGGGAGAACACCGGGGAGCTGTTTTTT

j_call: TRBJ2-3
d_call: TRBD2
clone_size: NA
v_call: TRBV2
cdr3_aa: CASRVAGICYF
cdr3_nt: TGTGCCAGCAGGGTAGCGGGGATCTGCTATTTT

j_call: TRBJ2-2
d_call: NA
clone_size: NA
v_call: TRBV6-5
cdr3_aa: CASSYTGQNTGELFF
cdr3_nt: TGTGCCAGCAGTTACACAGGACAGAACACCGGGGAGCTGTTTTTT

j_call: TRBJ1-1
d_call: TRBD1
clone_size: NA
v_call: TRBV29-1
cdr3_aa: CSFRQGPEAFF
cdr3_nt: TGCAGCTTCCGACAGGGCCCTGAAGCTTTCTTT

j_call: TRBJ1-6
d_call: TRBD1
clone_size: NA
v_call: TRBV19
cdr3_aa: CASSIKGGEGSPLHF
cdr3_nt: TGTGCCAGTAGTATAAAAGGGGGCGAAGGTTCACCCCTCCACTTT

j_call: TRBJ1-2
d_call: NA
clone_size: NA
v_call: TRBV5-4
cdr3_aa: CASSQRSNLYGYTF
cdr3_nt: TGTGCCAGCAGTCAGAGGAGTAACCTTTATGGCTACACCTTC

j_call: TRBJ1-1
d_call: NA
clone_size: once
v_call: TRBV3-1/TRBV3-2
cdr3_aa: CASSQDKGRGKAFF
cdr3_nt: TGTGCCAGCAGCCAAGATAAGGGAAGGGGGAAAGCTTTCTTT

j_call: TRBJ2-5
d_call: NA
clone_size: NA
v_call: TRBV7-8
cdr3_aa: CASSAGQNQETQYF
cdr3_nt: TGTGCCAGCAGCGCAGGACAAAACCAAGAGACCCAGTACTTC

j_call: TRBJ1-5
d_call: NA
clone_size: NA
v_call: TRBV6-6
cdr3_aa: CASSYSIGGKPQHF
cdr3_nt: TGTGCCAGCAGTTACTCGATTGGGGGGAAGCCCCAGCATTTT

j_call: TRBJ1-4
d_call: NA
clone_size: once
v_call: TRBV5-6
cdr3_aa: CASSLVGGEKLFF
cdr3_nt: TGTGCCAGCAGCTTGGTGGGGGGAGAAAAACTGTTTTTT

j_call: TRBJ2-1
d_call: TRBD2
clone_size: NA
v_call: TRBV6-2/TRBV6-3
cdr3_aa: CASSPLLRGGNEQFF
cdr3_nt: TGTGCCAGCAGCCCCCTTCTCCGGGGGGGGAATGAGCAGTTCTTC

j_call: TRBJ1-5
d_call: TRBD1
clone_size: NA
v_call: TRBV19
cdr3_aa: CASRGQGQGNQPQHF
cdr3_nt: TGTGCCAGTAGAGGACAGGGTCAAGGGAATCAGCCCCAGCATTTT

j_call: TRBJ1-2
d_call: TRBD1
clone_size: NA
v_call: TRBV18
cdr3_aa: CASSPPGDRGSGYTF
cdr3_nt: TGTGCCAGCTCACCACCGGGTGACAGGGGATCTGGCTACACCTTC

j_call: TRBJ2-5
d_call: NA
clone_size: NA
v_call: TRBV14
cdr3_aa: CASSRELQETQYF
cdr3_nt: TGTGCCAGCAGCCGGGAGTTACAAGAGACCCAGTACTTC

j_call: TRBJ1-1
d_call: NA
clone_size: once
v_call: TRBV19
cdr3_aa: CASSDPRGGENTEAFF
cdr3_nt: TGTGCCAGTAGTGATCCCAGGGGTGGCGAGAACACTGAAGCTTTCTTT

j_call: TRBJ2-3
d_call: NA
clone_size: NA
v_call: TRBV5-4
cdr3_aa: CASSPRGLPDTDTQYF
cdr3_nt: TGTGCCAGCAGCCCGAGGGGACTCCCTGATACAGATACGCAGTATTTT

j_call: TRBJ1-6
d_call: NA
clone_size: NA
v_call: TRBV30
cdr3_aa: CAWREDRNSPLHF
cdr3_nt: TGTGCCTGGAGGGAGGACAGAAATTCACCCCTCCACTTT

j_call: TRBJ1-2
d_call: TRBD1
clone_size: once
v_call: TRBV27
cdr3_aa: CASSQRGLDGYTF
cdr3_nt: TGTGCCAGCAGCCAGAGGGGGCTGGATGGCTACACCTTC

j_call: TRBJ2-2
d_call: TRBD2
clone_size: NA
v_call: TRBV4-2
cdr3_aa: CASSQLAGANTGELFF
cdr3_nt: TGTGCCAGCAGCCAATTAGCGGGGGCGAACACCGGGGAGCTGTTTTTT

j_call: TRBJ1-2
d_call: TRBD1
clone_size: NA
v_call: TRBV25-1
cdr3_aa: CASSGSTGWNYGYTF
cdr3_nt: TGTGCCAGCAGTGGTTCGACAGGGTGGAACTATGGCTACACCTTC

j_call: TRBJ2-7
d_call: TRBD2
clone_size: NA
v_call: TRBV5-1
cdr3_aa: CASSPRGAGGEQYF
cdr3_nt: TGCGCCAGCAGCCCGCGGGGGGCCGGCGGAGAGCAGTACTTC

j_call: TRBJ2-1
d_call: TRBD2
clone_size: NA
v_call: TRBV9
cdr3_aa: CASSVSGGQYNEQFF
cdr3_nt: TGTGCCAGCAGCGTAAGCGGGGGCCAGTACAATGAGCAGTTCTTC

j_call: TRBJ2-3
d_call: NA
clone_size: NA
v_call: TRBV9
cdr3_aa: CASSVGSGLDTQYF
cdr3_nt: TGTGCCAGCAGCGTAGGTAGCGGTTTGGATACGCAGTATTTT

j_call: TRBJ1-1
d_call: NA
clone_size: NA
v_call: TRBV6-5
cdr3_aa: CASTPTPGDTEAFF
cdr3_nt: TGTGCCAGCACTCCGACCCCGGGGGACACTGAAGCTTTCTTT

j_call: TRBJ1-2
d_call: NA
clone_size: NA
v_call: TRBV19
cdr3_aa: CASTASAGGYTF
cdr3_nt: TGTGCCAGTACCGCGAGCGCGGGTGGCTACACCTTC

j_call: TRBJ2-3
d_call: NA
clone_size: once
v_call: TRBV3-1/TRBV3-2
cdr3_aa: CASSLTSYHTDTQYF
cdr3_nt: TGTGCCAGCAGCCTGACTAGTTACCACACAGATACGCAGTATTTT

j_call: TRBJ2-7
d_call: NA
clone_size: NA
v_call: TRBV21-1
cdr3_aa: CASKEGQTIYEQYF
cdr3_nt: TGTGCCAGCAAGGAAGGACAGACGATCTACGAGCAGTACTTC

j_call: TRBJ1-5
d_call: TRBD1
clone_size: once
v_call: TRBV6-4
cdr3_aa: CASSRDSNSNQPQHF
cdr3_nt: TGTGCCAGCAGCCGGGACAGTAATAGCAATCAGCCCCAGCATTTT

j_call: TRBJ1-2
d_call: NA
clone_size: NA
v_call: TRBV30
cdr3_aa: CAWRGYEDGYTF
cdr3_nt: TGTGCCTGGAGGGGTTACGAGGATGGCTACACCTTC

j_call: TRBJ1-6
d_call: TRBD1
clone_size: NA
v_call: TRBV5-5
cdr3_aa: CASSLAGGFSPLHF
cdr3_nt: TGTGCCAGCAGCTTGGCAGGGGGCTTCTCACCCCTCCACTTT

j_call: TRBJ2-2
d_call: TRBD1
clone_size: NA
v_call: TRBV27
cdr3_aa: CASSLNRGHTGELFF
cdr3_nt: TGTGCCAGCAGTTTAAACAGGGGGCACACCGGGGAGCTGTTTTTT

j_call: TRBJ2-1
d_call: TRBD1
clone_size: NA
v_call: TRBV6-4
cdr3_aa: CASSDSAGTGRNEQFF
cdr3_nt: TGTGCCAGCAGTGACTCCGCCGGGACAGGGAGGAATGAGCAGTTCTTC

j_call: TRBJ1-3
d_call: TRBD1
clone_size: NA
v_call: TRBV6-6
cdr3_aa: CASSTGTGRRRDTIYF
cdr3_nt: TGTGCCAGCAGCACAGGGACAGGCCGTCGTAGGGACACCATATATTTT

j_call: TRBJ1-2
d_call: NA
clone_size: NA
v_call: TRBV2
cdr3_aa: CASSGWDMLPSYTF
cdr3_nt: TGTGCCAGCAGTGGGTGGGACATGCTCCCGAGCTACACCTTC

j_call: TRBJ1-5
d_call: NA
clone_size: NA
v_call: TRBV10-3
cdr3_aa: CAISDSYSNQPQHF
cdr3_nt: TGTGCCATCAGTGACAGTTATAGCAATCAGCCCCAGCATTTT

j_call: TRBJ1-4
d_call: NA
clone_size: NA
v_call: TRBV27
cdr3_aa: CASSPTWGEEKLFF
cdr3_nt: TGTGCCAGCAGTCCGACGTGGGGAGAAGAAAAACTGTTTTTT

j_call: TRBJ1-1
d_call: NA
clone_size: NA
v_call: TRBV5-8
cdr3_aa: CASSRSGSQRPGAFF
cdr3_nt: TGTGCCAGCAGCAGAAGTGGATCACAGCGACCAGGGGCTTTCTTT

j_call: TRBJ2-1
d_call: NA
clone_size: NA
v_call: TRBV7-2
cdr3_aa: CASATRGAGEQFF
cdr3_nt: TGTGCCAGCGCCACCAGAGGGGCGGGAGAGCAGTTCTTC

j_call: TRBJ1-5
d_call: TRBD1
clone_size: NA
v_call: TRBV30
cdr3_aa: CAWDRGLYSNQPQHF
cdr3_nt: TGTGCCTGGGACAGGGGGCTCTATAGCAATCAGCCCCAGCATTTT

j_call: TRBJ2-1
d_call: TRBD1
clone_size: NA
v_call: TRBV29-1
cdr3_aa: CSVDPTRTGDNEQFF
cdr3_nt: TGCAGCGTTGATCCCACGCGGACAGGGGACAATGAGCAGTTCTTC

j_call: TRBJ2-1
d_call: TRBD1
clone_size: once
v_call: TRBV5-4
cdr3_aa: CASSSGTGVKNEQFF
cdr3_nt: TGTGCCAGCAGCTCAGGGACAGGGGTGAAGAATGAGCAGTTCTTC

j_call: TRBJ1-4
d_call: TRBD1
clone_size: NA
v_call: TRBV6-2/TRBV6-3
cdr3_aa: CASSHRQGGEKLFF
cdr3_nt: TGTGCCAGCAGTCACCGACAGGGTGGTGAAAAACTGTTTTTT